Below, one T cell receptor (beta chain) is given with its context. Its target antigen remains unknown. No qualities accompany the bases; no much larger clone lies one base away. The immunoSEQ Assay, a bias-controlled multiplex PCR, was used to amplify TCRbeta CDR3 regions from genomic DNA. In the source study's methods: Within the assay, amplification of reference gene primers was used to estimate how many nucleated cells each sample contained. To quantify the absolute abundance of each unique TCRbeta CDR3 rearrangement, sequence reads were collapsed and filtered. For each sample, productive Simpson clonality was calculated as the square root of Simpson's diversity index across productive rearrangements. This immuneACCESS table, as held by TCRdb, lists in-frame sequences with V and J called but not all clones. Of the missing ones, under half trace to an unresolved V gene in checked studies; the others have no known cause. V and J calls and clone size are those listed in that table; D and trimming were worked out from the DNA. The sample records some 23,000 clones, roughly 89% of which are singletons. Of the sample, over 7.5% falls within the top ten clones.

The collaborating institutions used their own protocols to collect whole blood in K2EDTA tubes. For TCRbeta analysis, collaborators shipped samples as frozen whole blood, isolated PBMCs, or DNA extracted from either of those sample types. This sample is drawn from a study of blood T cell repertoires in COVID-19 (dated by TCRdb to 2019 to 2021). For the wider study: Samples from collaborators originated in the United States, Italy and Spain and spanned both the acute and convalescent phases of COVID-19. The prospective study material was composed of cDNA or gDNA derived from T cells, B-cell-depleted T cells, or PBMCs. The dataset comprised deeply sampled blood TCRbeta repertoires from subjects exposed to, actively infected with, or recovered from COVID-19. The repertoires were released in a freely available public database intended as a resource for research on the immune response to SARS-CoV-2. Where available, HLA class I and class II types were taken from metadata supplied by the sample provider and were not determined by assay-based typing. Sample metadata almost always included a de-identified subject ID, COVID-19 status, age in years and sex. Samples were obtained from the ongoing ImmuneRACE study (first 160 participants) and from over a thousand subjects provided by 6 global collaborators. What the work shows at the level of the full study, not this receptor alone: The amount of clinical and demographic metadata varied by source and participant and was provided uncurated.

V is clipped by 6 bases and J by 5 bases, and the sequence between their germline boundaries is 10 bases long. In the germline V gene (reference sequence), CDR1 corresponds to LNHDA and CDR2 to SQIVND. There are 12 amino acids in the CDR3, from cysteine to phenylalanine inclusive. Only the CDR3 portion is preserved as DNA: 36 bases, with reading frame beginning at the first base. The source material was peripheral blood. The chain employs TRBV19 and TRBJ2-5, with a weak D call of TRBD1 (6 bases match). This sequence was found in a human donor with active COVID-19. The donor label of this sample is uncertain. The DNA reads TGTGCCAGTAGATCAGGGGCCGAGACCCAGTACTTC. Translated, it reads CASRSGAETQYF.